The next 21 T cell receptor beta chains were all read from a single sample in a study of blood T cell repertoires in COVID-19. Here immunoSEQ multiplex PCR was the method, and the copy in TCRdb shows in-frame clones only, minus some. Of around 300,000 clones detected, 70% to 90% appear once; the ten largest clones hold roughly 2.1%. Sequencing was performed on peripheral blood. These receptor sequences come from a woman between 25 and 40 years old who had recovered from COVID-19.

V and J are TRBV2 and TRBJ1-5; D ambiguous. Germline assignment: CDR1 SNHLY and CDR2 FYNNEI. This CDR3 region has 15 residues. V was pared by 6 bases and J by 1 base, with 13 bases between. In DNA, the CDR3 is TGTGCCAGCAGCGCCTCGGGGATAAGCAATCAGCCCCAGCATTTT. This encodes CASSASGISNQPQHF.

The chain uses TRBV5-1 and TRBJ2-2; TRBD1 agrees at 7 bases. Germline V lookup: CDR1 SGHRS, CDR2 YFSETQ. The J segment lost 2 bases and the V segment lost 3 bases, leaving 1 base of the junction unmatched. This CDR3 is 14 amino acids long. CDR3 amino acids: CASSWDSNTGELFF. The CDR3 DNA is TGCGCCAGCAGCTGGGACAGCAACACCGGGGAGCTGTTTTTT.

The V gene is TRBV7-2, the J gene TRBJ1-6; TRBD1 agrees at 7 bases. The CDR3 loop spans 17 amino acids. Trimming took 5 bases from V and 0 from J; bases not matched to a gene: 7. Germline values: CDR1 SGHTA, CDR2 FQGNSA. Written as DNA, the CDR3 is TGTGCCAGCAGCCCACGGACAGGCATCTCCTATAATTCACCCCTCCACTTT. This codes for CASSPRTGISYNSPLHF. Filled out from reference TRBV7-2 and TRBJ1-6, the complete variable domain reads GAGVSQSPSNKVTEKGKDVELRCDPISGHTALYWYRQSLGQGLEFLIYFQGNSAPDKSGLPSDRFSAERTGGSVSTLTIQRTQQEDSAVYLCASSPRTGISYNSPLHFGNGTRLTVT.

V and J are TRBV7-2 and TRBJ2-7, with 12 nucleotides matching TRBD2. The CDR3 extends over 16 amino acids. Germline V CDR1 and CDR2: SGHTA, FQGNSA. V lost 1 base to trimming and J lost 4 bases; unmatched junction nucleotides: 5. In nucleotides, the CDR3 is TGTGCCAGCAGCTTAGTTCCTAGCGGGAGGGGGTACGAGCAGTACTTC. Translation gives CASSLVPSGRGYEQYF. Variable domain in full (rest from reference TRBV7-2 and TRBJ2-7): GAGVSQSPSNKVTEKGKDVELRCDPISGHTALYWYRQSLGQGLEFLIYFQGNSAPDKSGLPSDRFSAERTGGSVSTLTIQRTQQEDSAVYLCASSLVPSGRGYEQYFGPGTRLTVT.

This sequence joins TRBV6-5 and TRBJ2-1, with 10 bases that match TRBD1. Germline values: CDR1 MNHEY, CDR2 SVGAGI. The length of the CDR3 is 15 residues. Trimming at V came to 5 bases and at J to 6 bases, leaving 7 bases not matched to a gene. The CDR3 loop is CASSRGTGVRNEQFF. In nucleotides, the CDR3 is TGTGCCAGCAGTCGCGGGACAGGGGTACGCAATGAGCAGTTCTTC.

The chain recombines TRBV7-9 with TRBJ2-7; D ambiguous. V dropped 5 bases and J dropped 4 bases, with 9 bases sitting between them. The CDR3 is 12 amino acids. Germline CDR1 and CDR2: SEHNR and FQNEAQ (reference sequence). In nucleotides, the CDR3 is TGTGCCAGCAGCAGAGTCGAGTACGAGCAGTACTTC. Its protein is CASSRVEYEQYF. The full variable domain, rest sourced from reference TRBV7-9 and TRBJ2-7, is DTGVSQNPRHKITKRGQNVTFRCDPISEHNRLYWYRQTLGQGPEFLTYFQNEAQLEKSRLLSDRFSAERPKGSFSTLEIQRTEQGDSAMYLCASSRVEYEQYFGPGTRLTVT.

This chain connects TRBV27 to TRBJ1-2, with 8 bases matching TRBD1. The CDR3 extends over 14 amino acids. With 3 bases clipped from V and 4 bases from J, the junction kept 4 bases outside the gene matches. From germline, CDR1 is MNHEY and CDR2 SMNVEV (reference sequence). The CDR3 DNA reads as TGTGCCAGCAGTTTCTCAGGGGGCCCCTATGGCTACACCTTC. Its translation is CASSFSGGPYGYTF.

The chain uses TRBV28 and TRBJ2-2, with TRBD1 matching 7 bases. In germline, CDR1 is MDHEN, CDR2 SYDVKM. The ends lost 6 bases at V and 6 bases at J; junction bases unmatched: 10. The CDR3 totals 15 residues. In nucleotides, the CDR3 is TGTGCCAGCAGCCCGGCCACAGGGGTCCCCGGGGAGCTGTTTTTT. Protein sequence: CASSPATGVPGELFF.

This clone showed up just once. This sequence joins TRBV7-3 and TRBJ2-1, with 9 bases matching TRBD2. This CDR3 spans 14 amino acids. Germline trimming cut 8 bases from V and 4 bases from J; bases unmatched to any gene: 6. From germline, CDR1 is SGHTA and CDR2 FQGTGA. CDR3 protein: CASGRGLAYNEQFF. For the CDR3, the DNA is TGTGCCAGCGGCCGGGGACTAGCTTACAATGAGCAGTTCTTC. The complete variable domain, with remaining parts taken from reference TRBV7-3 and TRBJ2-1, reads GAGVSQTPSNKVTEKGKYVELRCDPISGHTALYWYRQSLGQGPEFLIYFQGTGAADDSGLPNDRFFAVRPEGSVSTLKIQRTERGDSAVYLCASGRGLAYNEQFFGPGTRLTVL.

CDR3 residues: CASNGRGLTDTQYF. The CDR3 DNA sequence: TGTGCCAGTAACGGGAGGGGCCTCACAGATACGCAGTATTTT. J is TRBJ2-3 and V is TRBV19; 8 positions agree with TRBD2. The CDR3 totals 14 residues. V trimming: 7 bases; J trimming: 2 bases; junction bases outside the gene matches: 5. Germline V CDR1 and CDR2: LNHDA, SQIVND (reference sequence).

Notes on this clone: One end of the junction fails to match germline, which may point to a read error. The chain recombines TRBV19 with TRBJ1-1, with TRBD1 as a possible D gene (5 bases). Germline CDR1 and CDR2: LNHDA and SQIVND (reference sequence). The CDR3 runs to 15 residues. DNA for the CDR3: TGTGCCAGTAGTCTAGAGATGACAGTAAACACTGAAGCTTTCTTT. Its translation is CASSLEMTVNTEAFF.

The V gene is TRBV15, the J gene TRBJ1-2, with D tentatively TRBD1 (5 bases). The CDR3 is made up of 14 amino acids. V was clipped by 1 base and J by 7 bases, with 13 bases between them. In germline, CDR1 is LNHNV, CDR2 YYDKDF (reference sequence). CDR3 residues: CATSRVGGEGGYTF. CDR3 nucleotide sequence: TGTGCCACCAGCAGAGTAGGAGGGGAGGGTGGCTACACCTTC.

The chain recombines TRBV5-6 with TRBJ1-1; maybe TRBD1 (5 bases). This CDR3 contains 16 residues. From germline, CDR1 is SGHDT and CDR2 YYEEEE. Trimming cost V 3 bases and J 6 bases, with 21 bases left between them. Here the CDR3 DNA reads TGTGCCAGCAGCTCAGTTGGTGAACGGGGGTACTCTGAAGCTTTCTTT. Encoded protein: CASSSVGERGYSEAFF.

The chain employs TRBV4-2 and TRBJ2-3; TRBD2 matches at 10 bases. V was clipped by 3 bases and J by 4 bases; unmatched bases: 4. This CDR3 comprises 15 residues. Germline CDR1 and CDR2: LGHNA and YNFKEQ. The CDR3 sequence is CASSHSSGGSDTQYF. The DNA for the CDR3 is TGTGCCAGCAGCCACTCTAGCGGGGGCTCAGATACGCAGTATTTT.

The chain is built from TRBV27 and TRBJ2-7; possibly TRBD1 for D (5 bases). CDR1 is MNHEY, CDR2 SMNVEV, per germline (reference sequence). V shed 5 bases and J shed 7 bases, with 18 bases lying between them. This CDR3 contains 14 residues. Written as DNA, the CDR3 is TGTGCCAGCAGTCATACAACAGGTTTGGTAGAGCAGTACTTC. Translating it yields CASSHTTGLVEQYF.

The chain combines TRBV10-1 with TRBJ2-7, with 9 bases matching TRBD1. The CDR3 runs 16 residues. The V segment lost 4 bases and the J segment 3 bases; nucleotides outside the gene matches: 10. The germline V gene encodes CDR1 WNHNN and CDR2 SYGVQD (reference sequence). CDR3 bases: TGCGCCAGCAGTGGGGATAACAGGGGGCCGTTCTACGAGCAGTACTTC. Translation gives CASSGDNRGPFYEQYF.

The genes are TRBV5-4 and TRBJ2-7; no definite D call. Trimming left V 4 bases short and J 6 bases short, with 17 bases between. The length of the CDR3 is 14 residues. In germline, CDR1 is SGHNT, CDR2 YYREEE (reference sequence). The CDR3 spells CASSHGTTFPEQYF. The CDR3 DNA reads TGTGCCAGCAGCCACGGCACTACTTTTCCCGAGCAGTACTTC.

This sequence joins TRBV7-2 and TRBJ2-1; 8 bases agree with TRBD1. V shed 5 bases and J 7 bases; nucleotides not matched to a gene: 10. This CDR3 region has 15 residues. Germline CDR1 reads SGHTA; CDR2 reads FQGNSA. DNA of the CDR3: TGTGCCAGCAGCCCCCGGGACAGGACCTTTAATGAGCAGTTCTTC. This gives the protein CASSPRDRTFNEQFF.

The sample holds one count of this clone. The chain has TRBV19 and TRBJ2-3, with TRBD2 identical over 13 bases. CDR3 length equals 16 residues. Germline values: CDR1 LNHDA, CDR2 SQIVND (reference sequence). The ends lost 3 bases at V and 7 bases at J; junction bases unmatched: 7. The CDR3 DNA reads TGTGCCAGTAGTATCGAACTAGCGGGGGGGCCGTATACGCAGTATTTT. Translation: CASSIELAGGPYTQYF.

Regarding this clone: Relative to the germline gene, one junction end is altered; a read error may explain this. Within the sample, other DNA sequences also encode this same CDR3. V is TRBV20-1 and J is TRBJ1-1; weak D call: TRBD1 (6 bases). Germline CDR1 is DFQATT and CDR2 is SNEGSKA (reference sequence). The CDR3 extends over 16 amino acids. CDR3 DNA: TGCAGTGCTAGTGTATGGGGGCGCGATGTGAACACTGAAGCCTTCTTT. Encoded protein: CSASVWGRDVNTEAFF.

CDR3 sequence: CASSLSRVEQPQHF. In DNA form, the CDR3 reads TGTGCCAGCAGTTTGAGCAGGGTCGAACAGCCCCAGCATTTT. J is TRBJ1-5 and V is TRBV28; perhaps TRBD1 as D (5 bases). Germline V gene data show CDR1 as MDHEN and CDR2 as SYDVKM. This CDR3 is 14 amino acids long. Trimming cost V 3 bases and J 7 bases, with 13 bases left between them. Supplemented by reference TRBV28 and TRBJ1-5, the full variable domain reads DVKVTQSSRYLVKRTGEKVFLECVQDMDHENMFWYRQDPGLGLRLIYFSYDVKMKEKGDIPEGYSVSREKKERFSLILESASTNQTSMYLCASSLSRVEQPQHFGDGTRLSIL.